The 3 T cell receptor beta chains in this list originate from one sample, sequenced in a study of cytomegalovirus exposure and HLA in healthy donors. The PCR was carried out with 60 Vbeta primers and 13 Jbeta primers. Only in-frame clones appear in the TCRdb table, and some are missing; sequencing was by immunoSEQ multiplex PCR. The data hold over 200,000 clones, with roughly 80% observed a single time. Input material: PBMCs. Receptors originate from a man aged 40-50 years in good health and CMV-seropositive.

The gene calls are TRBV5-1 and TRBJ2-3, with a weak D call TRBD2 (5 bases). The CDR3 totals 15 residues. Germline loops: CDR1 SGHRS, CDR2 YFSETQ. V was shortened by 5 bases and J by 6 bases, with 19 bases between the two germline ends. Written as DNA, the CDR3 is TGCGCCAGCAGGGAGCGGTCCCGGTTCGACGATACGCAGTATTTT. This sequence encodes CASRERSRFDDTQYF.

The rearrangement joins TRBV27 to TRBJ2-3; tentative D call: TRBD1 (6 bases). CDR3 length: 12 amino acids. V lost 7 bases, J lost 4 bases, and 9 bases lay in between. Germline V gene sequence: CDR1 MNHEY, CDR2 SMNVEV (reference sequence). CDR3 bases: TGTGCCAGCACAGGGGTTGCAGATACGCAGTATTTT. This codes for CASTGVADTQYF.

A single count supports this clone. The chain has TRBV7-9 and TRBJ2-7; 7 nucleotides align to TRBD1. Per germline, CDR1 SEHNR and CDR2 FQNEAQ (reference sequence). The CDR3 runs 14 residues. V lost 5 bases to trimming and J lost 2 bases; unmatched junction nucleotides: 6. CDR3 sequence: CASSTGQVTYEQYV. CDR3 bases: TGTGCCAGCAGCACCGGACAGGTCACCTACGAGCAGTACGTC.